The T cell receptor beta chain under discussion was sequenced for a study of T cell responses to AZD1222 COVID-19 vaccine. Study-wide background: The study pooled second doses at about 4 or about 12 weeks. Findings of the study overall: Just a handful of AZD1222 recipients were seropositive at baseline. With two AZD1222 doses given, Spike-specific TCR breadth and depth both rose. Most donors were white British and more were female, and clonal diversity was possibly underestimated.

For this clone: Its antigen is not known.

The table came from immunoSEQ multiplex PCR; TCRdb's copy has only in-frame clones and leaves some out. Of some 130,000 clones listed, roughly nine tenths were seen once; the top ten hold 6.9%. V lost 0 bases to trimming and J lost 1 base, with 10 bases between them. The CDR3 length is 15 residues. Germline V gene sequence: CDR1 MGHRA, CDR2 YSYEKL. The TCR originated in an adult in good health. The material sequenced was peripheral blood, taken on day 0 of AZD1222 vaccination. This sequence joins TRBV4-1 and TRBJ2-7; D is ambiguous. This CDR3 reads CASSQENWVSYEQYF. The CDR3 region has the DNA TGCGCCAGCAGCCAAGAGAACTGGGTGTCCTACGAGCAGTACTTC.